This TCR beta chain was identified during a study of control samples from healthy donors and cancer patients. The protocol was immunoSEQ multiplex PCR, while the TCRdb copy is restricted to in-frame clones and leaves out a portion. There are fewer than 70,000 clones in the sample; 84% occur only once, and approximately 2.9% lies in the top ten. Germline CDR1 and CDR2: MGHDK and SYGVNS. V dropped 4 bases and J dropped 2 bases, with 12 bases sitting between them. The CDR3 runs 14 residues. The rearrangement joins TRBV25-1 to TRBJ2-7, with a tentative D call TRBD1 (5 bases). The sequenced sample was PBMCs. This clonotype was sampled from a woman aged 45-65 years with lung cancer. CDR3 bases: TGTGCCAGCAGTGGATCAGGGCTTACCTACGAGCAGTACTTC. Residues: CASSGSGLTYEQYF.